This T cell receptor beta chain came from a study of OX40 agonist ivuxolimab in advanced cancers. Overall study: Six ivuxolimab dose levels, 0.01 to 10 mg/kg, were given intravenously every 2 weeks. Study findings and constraints: It was also the case that some nonresponders had low normalized T-cell clonal expansion. CD4+ and CD8+ T cells in blood underwent clonal expansion by week 6 at 0.1 to 3.0 mg/kg.

Turning to this clone: Its specificity is unknown.

TCRdb's copy holds only in-frame clones and misses some; the assay was immunoSEQ multiplex PCR. The table shows under 25,000 clones, with 74% occurring only once. The CDR3 spans 13 residues. Germline assignment: CDR1 MNHEY and CDR2 SMNVEV (reference sequence). Trimming took 5 bases from V and 3 from J, leaving 8 bases between them. The source material was CD4+ or CD8+ T cells sorted from blood, sampled in a trial of the OX40 agonist ivuxolimab. The rearrangement links TRBV27 to TRBJ1-5; D not certain. The TCR was taken from an adult with an advanced solid tumor such as melanoma, head and neck, liver or kidney cancer. The chain's CDR3 is CASSRSYNQPQHF. CDR3 DNA sequence: TGTGCCAGCAGTAGGAGCTACAATCAGCCCCAGCATTTT.